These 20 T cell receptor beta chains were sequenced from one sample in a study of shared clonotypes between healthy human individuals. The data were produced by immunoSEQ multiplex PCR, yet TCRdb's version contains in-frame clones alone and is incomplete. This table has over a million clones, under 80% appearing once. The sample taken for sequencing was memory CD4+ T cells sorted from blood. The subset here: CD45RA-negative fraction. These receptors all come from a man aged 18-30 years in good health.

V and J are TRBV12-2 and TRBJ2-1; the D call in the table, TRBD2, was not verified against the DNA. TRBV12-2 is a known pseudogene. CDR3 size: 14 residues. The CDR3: CASRPGGGRNEQFF. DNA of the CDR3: TGTGCAAGTCGCCCCGGGGGCGGGAGAAATGAGCAGTTCTTC.

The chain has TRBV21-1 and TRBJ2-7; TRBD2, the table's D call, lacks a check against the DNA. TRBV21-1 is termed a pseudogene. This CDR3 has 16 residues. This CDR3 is CASSPRTSGSSAEQYF. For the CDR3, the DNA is TGTGCCAGCAGCCCGCGGACTAGCGGGAGTTCAGCCGAGCAGTACTTC.

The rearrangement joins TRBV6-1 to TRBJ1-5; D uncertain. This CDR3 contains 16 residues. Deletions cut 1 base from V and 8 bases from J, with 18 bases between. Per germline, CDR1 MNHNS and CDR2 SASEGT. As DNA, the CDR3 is TGTGCCAGCAGTGAAGTTGGAGGCATCCCCGTGGAGCCCCAGCATTTT. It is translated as CASSEVGGIPVEPQHF.

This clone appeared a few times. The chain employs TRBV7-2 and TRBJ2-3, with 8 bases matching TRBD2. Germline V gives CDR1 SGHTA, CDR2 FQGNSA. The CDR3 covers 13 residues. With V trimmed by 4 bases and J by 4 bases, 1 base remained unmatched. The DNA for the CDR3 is TGTGCCAGCAGCTCCGGGGGGGCAGATACGCAGTATTTT. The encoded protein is CASSSGGADTQYF.

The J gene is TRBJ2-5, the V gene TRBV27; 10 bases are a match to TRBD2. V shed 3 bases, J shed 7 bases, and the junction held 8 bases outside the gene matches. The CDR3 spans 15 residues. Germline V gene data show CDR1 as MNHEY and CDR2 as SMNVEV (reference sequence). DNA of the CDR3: TGTGCCAGCAGTTTCTCTAGCGGGGGATCTAGGACCCAGTACTTC. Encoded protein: CASSFSSGGSRTQYF.

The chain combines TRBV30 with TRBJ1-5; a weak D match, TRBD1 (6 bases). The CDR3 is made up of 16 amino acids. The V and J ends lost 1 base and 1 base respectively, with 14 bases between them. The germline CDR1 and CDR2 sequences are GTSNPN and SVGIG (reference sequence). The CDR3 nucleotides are TGTGCCTGGAGTGACAGGGTGGGGATCAGCAATCAGCCCCAGCATTTT. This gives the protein CAWSDRVGISNQPQHF.

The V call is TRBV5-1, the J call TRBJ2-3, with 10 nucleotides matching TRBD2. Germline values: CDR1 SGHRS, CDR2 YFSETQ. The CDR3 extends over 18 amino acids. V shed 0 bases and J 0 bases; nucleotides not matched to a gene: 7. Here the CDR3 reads CASSLASSGSGSTDTQYF. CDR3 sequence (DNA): TGCGCCAGCAGCTTGGCCTCTAGCGGGAGTGGCAGCACAGATACGCAGTATTTT.

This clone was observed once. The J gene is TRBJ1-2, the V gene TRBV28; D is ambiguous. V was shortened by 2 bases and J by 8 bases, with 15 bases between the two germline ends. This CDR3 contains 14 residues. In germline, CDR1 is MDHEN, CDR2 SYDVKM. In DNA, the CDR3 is TGTGCCAGCAGTTTACTGGTAGAGACAACAGGCTACACCTTC. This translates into CASSLLVETTGYTF.

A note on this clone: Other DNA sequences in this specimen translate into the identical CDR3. For the CDR3, the DNA is TGCGCCAGCAGCTTGCGGGGGGAGGGCGCAGATACGCAGTATTTT. Translated: CASSLRGEGADTQYF. The rearrangement links TRBV5-1 to TRBJ2-3; 7 positions match TRBD2. V lost 1 base to trimming and J lost 4 bases; unmatched junction nucleotides: 6. CDR3 length: 15 residues. Germline V CDR1 and CDR2: SGHRS, YFSETQ.

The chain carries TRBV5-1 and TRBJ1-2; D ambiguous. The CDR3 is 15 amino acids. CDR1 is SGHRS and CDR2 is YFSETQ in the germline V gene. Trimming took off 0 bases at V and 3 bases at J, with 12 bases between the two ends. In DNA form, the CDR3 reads TGCGCCAGCAGCTTGGGTTCCGCCCCGGACTATGGCTACACCTTC. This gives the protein CASSLGSAPDYGYTF.

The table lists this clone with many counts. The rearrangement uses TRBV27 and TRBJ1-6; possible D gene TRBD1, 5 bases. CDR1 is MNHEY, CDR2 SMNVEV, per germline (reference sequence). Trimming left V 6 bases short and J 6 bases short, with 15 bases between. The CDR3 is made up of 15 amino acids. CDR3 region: CASRDPGGFNSPLHF. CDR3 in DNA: TGTGCCAGCAGGGACCCGGGGGGTTTTAATTCACCCCTCCACTTT.

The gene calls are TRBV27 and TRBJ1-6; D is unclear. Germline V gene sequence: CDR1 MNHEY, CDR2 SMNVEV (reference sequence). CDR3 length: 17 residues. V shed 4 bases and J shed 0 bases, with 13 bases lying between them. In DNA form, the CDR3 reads TGTGCCAGCAGTTACTTCGGCGTTAGCTCCTATAATTCACCCCTCCACTTT. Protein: CASSYFGVSSYNSPLHF.

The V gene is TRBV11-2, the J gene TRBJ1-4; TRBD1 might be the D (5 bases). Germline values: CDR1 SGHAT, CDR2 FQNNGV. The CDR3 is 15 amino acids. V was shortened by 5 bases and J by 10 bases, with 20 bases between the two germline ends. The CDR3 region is CASSRTGGEWGKLFF. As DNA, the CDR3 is TGTGCCAGCAGCCGGACTGGGGGGGAGTGGGGAAAACTGTTTTTT.

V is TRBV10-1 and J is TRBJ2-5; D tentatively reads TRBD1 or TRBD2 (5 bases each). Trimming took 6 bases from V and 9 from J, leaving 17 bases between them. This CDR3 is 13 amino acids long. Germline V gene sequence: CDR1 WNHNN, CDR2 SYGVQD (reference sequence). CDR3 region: CASSAGYSEAQYF. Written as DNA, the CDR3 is TGCGCCAGCAGCGCAGGGTACTCGGAGGCCCAGTACTTC.

The CDR3 DNA reads TGCAGCGTCTACAGGGGAACAGGCGAGGGCACTGAAGCTTTCTTT. Protein: CSVYRGTGEGTEAFF. V and J are TRBV29-1 and TRBJ1-1, with 7 nucleotides matching TRBD1. J lost 4 bases, V lost 6 bases, and 14 bases had no gene match. CDR1 and CDR2 from the germline V gene are SQVTM and ANQGSEA. The CDR3 length is 15 residues. Combining the CDR3 with reference TRBV29-1 and TRBJ1-1 gives the whole variable domain SAVISQKPSRDICQRGTSLTIQCQVDSQVTMMFWYRQQPGQSLTLIATANQGSEATYESGFVIDKFPISRPNLTFSTLTVSNMSPEDSSIYLCSVYRGTGEGTEAFFGQGTRLTVV.

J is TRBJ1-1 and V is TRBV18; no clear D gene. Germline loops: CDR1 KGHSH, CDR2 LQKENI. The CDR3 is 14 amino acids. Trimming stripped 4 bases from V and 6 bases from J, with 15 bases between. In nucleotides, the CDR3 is TGTGCCAGCTCACGCCGGGAGGAACGGCCTGAAGCTTTCTTT. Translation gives CASSRREERPEAFF.

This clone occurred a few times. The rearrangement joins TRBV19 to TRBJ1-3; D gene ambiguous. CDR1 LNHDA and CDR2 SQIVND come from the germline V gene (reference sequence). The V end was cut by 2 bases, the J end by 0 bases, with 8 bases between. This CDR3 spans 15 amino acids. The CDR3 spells CASSIQPASGNTIYF. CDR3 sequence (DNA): TGTGCCAGTAGTATACAGCCGGCCTCTGGAAACACCATATATTTT.

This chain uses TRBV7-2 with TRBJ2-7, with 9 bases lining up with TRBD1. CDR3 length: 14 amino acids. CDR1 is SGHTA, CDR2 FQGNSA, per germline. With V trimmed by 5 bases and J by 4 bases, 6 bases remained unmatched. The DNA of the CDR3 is TGTGCCAGCAGCATCGGGACAGGGCCGTACGAGCAGTACTTC. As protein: CASSIGTGPYEQYF. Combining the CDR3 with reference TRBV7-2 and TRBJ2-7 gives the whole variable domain GAGVSQSPSNKVTEKGKDVELRCDPISGHTALYWYRQSLGQGLEFLIYFQGNSAPDKSGLPSDRFSAERTGGSVSTLTIQRTQQEDSAVYLCASSIGTGPYEQYFGPGTRLTVT.

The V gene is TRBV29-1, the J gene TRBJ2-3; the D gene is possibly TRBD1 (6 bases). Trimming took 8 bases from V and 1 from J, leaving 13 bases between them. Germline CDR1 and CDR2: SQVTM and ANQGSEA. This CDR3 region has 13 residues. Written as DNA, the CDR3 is TGCAGCTCCTTACAGGGAGGCACAGATACGCAGTATTTT. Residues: CSSLQGGTDTQYF.

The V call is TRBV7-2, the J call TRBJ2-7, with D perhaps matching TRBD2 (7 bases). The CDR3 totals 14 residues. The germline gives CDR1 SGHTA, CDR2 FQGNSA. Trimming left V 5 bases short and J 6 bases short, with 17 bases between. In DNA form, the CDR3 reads TGTGCCAGCAGCCAGACGGGGGGCTTCCGCGAGCAGTACTTC. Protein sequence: CASSQTGGFREQYF.